This T cell receptor beta chain is from a study of T cells in Graves' hyperthyroidism and ophthalmopathy. Study-wide results and caveats: Prediction of ophthalmopathy progression came a median around 6.1 months pre-onset.

Amplified regions were TCR beta CDR3 sequences from RNA transcripts. First-round RT-PCR targeting the TCR CDR3 was performed with the HTBI primer set. MiXCR was run by TCRdb on the multiplex PCR reads, yielding one entry per CDR3 protein. The data show about 680,000 distinct CDR3 sequences, roughly 32% seen once. Trimming removed 4 bases from V and 6 bases from J, with 9 bases in between. The CDR3 totals 12 residues. Germline V gene lookup returns CDR1 SQVTM and CDR2 ANQGSEA. Lactation, pregnancy, other autoimmune disease or uncontrolled infection led to exclusion of patients. The PBMCs were sourced from fresh peripheral blood (about 9.6 ml). Regarding this clonotype: Its antigen is not identified.

Material: blood. V gene TRBV29-1 combines with J gene TRBJ1-4, with D tentatively TRBD1 (6 bases). The TCR originated in a woman aged 40 to 55 with Graves' hyperthyroidism. CDR3 sequence (DNA): TGCAGCGTTGTTACAGGGTATGAAAAACTGTTTTTT. Amino acids: CSVVTGYEKLFF.